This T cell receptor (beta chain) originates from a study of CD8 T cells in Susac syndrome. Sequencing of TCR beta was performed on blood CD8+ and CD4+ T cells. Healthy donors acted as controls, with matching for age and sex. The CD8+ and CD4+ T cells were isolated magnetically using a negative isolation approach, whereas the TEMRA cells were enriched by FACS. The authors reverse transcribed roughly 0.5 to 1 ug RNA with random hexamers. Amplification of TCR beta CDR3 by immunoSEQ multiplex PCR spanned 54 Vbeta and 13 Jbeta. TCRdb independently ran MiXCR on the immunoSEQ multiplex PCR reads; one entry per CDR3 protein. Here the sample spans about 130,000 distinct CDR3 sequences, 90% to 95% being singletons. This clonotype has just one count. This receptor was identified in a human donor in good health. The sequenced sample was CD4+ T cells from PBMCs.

The CDR3 reads CASNGVAETQYF. CDR3 bases: TGTGCCAGCAACGGGGTGGCAGAGACCCAGTACTTC. V usage is TRBV2 and J usage is TRBJ2-5; tentative D call: TRBD2 (5 bases). Per the germline V gene, CDR1 is SNHLY and CDR2 is FYNNEI. The CDR3 runs 12 residues. V gave up 7 bases and J gave up 4 bases, with 10 bases separating them.